The 21 T cell receptor beta chains listed next were all sequenced from one sample in a study of chemoradiotherapy in HPV16-positive cancers. Produced via immunoSEQ multiplex PCR; TCRdb's table is partial and in-frame only. The table shows around 12,000 clones, with 77% occurring only once. Sampling was done from a patient who underwent chemoradiotherapy. The receptors come from a human donor with HPV-associated anogenital cancer.

The chain uses TRBV9 and TRBJ2-3; D call uncertain. Germline CDR1 is SGDLS and CDR2 is YYNGEE. The germline V and J ends were trimmed by 0 bases and 1 base, with 6 bases remaining between them. The CDR3 sequence is 14 residues long. In DNA, the CDR3 is TGTGCCAGCAGCGTAGGCCTCGGCACAGATACGCAGTATTTT. Protein sequence: CASSVGLGTDTQYF.

This chain links TRBV7-2 with TRBJ2-1; 10 nucleotides align to TRBD2. V dropped 4 bases and J dropped 8; count of bases not matched to a gene: 8. Germline V gene sequence: CDR1 SGHTA, CDR2 FQGNSA. The CDR3 runs 15 residues. The CDR3 loop reads CASSSSGGATYEQFF. The CDR3 DNA sequence: TGTGCCAGCAGCTCCAGCGGGGGGGCCACCTATGAGCAGTTCTTC. The entire variable domain, with the rest obtained from reference TRBV7-2 and TRBJ2-1, is as follows: GAGVSQSPSNKVTEKGKDVELRCDPISGHTALYWYRQSLGQGLEFLIYFQGNSAPDKSGLPSDRFSAERTGGSVSTLTIQRTQQEDSAVYLCASSSSGGATYEQFFGPGTRLTVL.

This chain joins TRBV7-3 and TRBJ2-1, with 7 bases fitting TRBD2. Germline CDR1 reads SGHTA; CDR2 reads FQGTGA. The CDR3 contains 16 residues. Germline trimming cut 5 bases from V and 4 bases from J; bases unmatched to any gene: 11. The CDR3, as DNA: TGTGCCAGCAGCCCGAGCGGCGGGGGACCTTACAATGAGCAGTTCTTC. This sequence encodes CASSPSGGGPYNEQFF.

The chain links TRBV6-1 to TRBJ1-2; the match to TRBD1 covers 8 bases. The CDR3 is 15 residues long. Germline values: CDR1 MNHNS, CDR2 SASEGT. J gave up 6 bases and V 1 base, and 7 bases lay outside the gene matches. The CDR3: CASSEGAGGPDGYTF. The CDR3 DNA reads as TGTGCCAGCAGTGAAGGGGCAGGGGGCCCTGATGGCTACACCTTC.

The chain employs TRBV4-1 and TRBJ1-1; D gene ambiguous. The CDR3 consists of 16 residues. Looked up from germline, CDR1 is MGHRA and CDR2 is YSYEKL. The V end lost 4 bases, the J end lost 2 bases, and 17 bases lay between the germline ends. The CDR3 DNA reads as TGCGCCAGCAGCCCCAGGTCCAGGACCGATAACACTGAAGCTTTCTTT. As protein: CASSPRSRTDNTEAFF.

CDR3 loop: CASSISPDSPVYGYTF. The DNA of the CDR3 is TGTGCCAGTAGTATTTCCCCGGACAGTCCCGTCTATGGCTACACCTTC. V and J are TRBV19 and TRBJ1-2; D possibly corresponds to TRBD1 (6 bases). Deletions cut 3 bases from V and 4 bases from J, with 18 bases between. This CDR3 contains 16 residues. CDR1 and CDR2 (germline): LNHDA, SQIVND (reference sequence).

The chain employs TRBV14 and TRBJ2-7, with a possible D match to TRBD2 (7 bases). V was trimmed by 2 bases and J by 0 bases, leaving 14 bases between them. Germline V CDR1 and CDR2: SGHDN, FVKESK. This CDR3 is built from 16 residues. CDR3: CASSQRGGASSYEQYF. DNA for the CDR3: TGTGCCAGCAGCCAAAGGGGGGGGGCCTCCTCCTACGAGCAGTACTTC. Supplemented by reference TRBV14 and TRBJ2-7, the full variable domain reads EAGVTQFPSHSVIEKGQTVTLRCDPISGHDNLYWYRRVMGKEIKFLLHFVKESKQDESGMPNNRFLAERTGGTYSTLKVQPAELEDSGVYFCASSQRGGASSYEQYFGPGTRLTVT.

This clone appeared once. The chain has TRBV21-1 and TRBJ2-7; TRBD1, the table's D call, lacks a check against the DNA. TRBV21-1 is a pseudogene segment. The CDR3 extends over 18 amino acids. The CDR3 sequence is CASSNPPGLGQGVYEQYF. The CDR3 nucleotides read TGTGCCAGCAGCAACCCCCCAGGATTAGGACAGGGGGTTTACGAGCAGTACTTC.

The genes are TRBV5-6 and TRBJ2-3, with D maybe TRBD1 (6 bases). The V gene's germline CDR1 is SGHDT and CDR2 YYEEEE. The ends were cut back, 3 bases at V and 5 bases at J, with 10 bases in the middle. The CDR3 has 13 amino acids. The CDR3 spells CASSSRRGDTQYF. In DNA form, the CDR3 reads TGTGCCAGCAGCTCCCGCAGGGGAGATACGCAGTATTTT.

The V gene is TRBV6-1, the J gene TRBJ1-2; the D is unclear. V was cut by 2 bases and J by 2 bases, with 12 bases left in between. CDR1 is MNHNS, CDR2 SASEGT, per germline. The CDR3 loop spans 15 amino acids. In DNA, the CDR3 is TGTGCCAGCAGTGAAACGTTCGTTAGAAACTATGGCTACACCTTC. Protein sequence: CASSETFVRNYGYTF.

In this sample, this clone turned up once. The V call is TRBV4-2, the J call TRBJ2-7, with 9 bases fitting TRBD2. Looked up from germline, CDR1 is LGHNA and CDR2 is YNFKEQ. This CDR3 comprises 15 residues. Trimming took 3 bases from V and 7 from J; bases not matched to a gene: 10. The CDR3 region is CASSHSGASGGEQYF. For the CDR3, the DNA is TGTGCCAGCAGCCACTCCGGGGCCAGCGGGGGGGAGCAGTACTTC.

The genes are TRBV11-3 and TRBJ2-3; TRBD2 is a possible D gene (6 bases). This CDR3 spans 15 amino acids. Germline V CDR1 and CDR2: SGHNT, YENEEA. Trimming stripped 5 bases from V and 5 bases from J, with 17 bases between. CDR3 bases: TGTGCCAGCAGCCCCGGGGGTAGGGATGAAGATACGCAGTATTTT. Translation: CASSPGGRDEDTQYF. Full variable domain (remainder filled in from reference TRBV11-3 and TRBJ2-3): EAGVVQSPRYKIIEKKQPVAFWCNPISGHNTLYWYLQNLGQGPELLIRYENEEAVDDSQLPKDRFSAERLKGVDSTLKIQPAELGDSAVYLCASSPGGRDEDTQYFGPGTRLTVL.

This clone was seen a handful of times. The V and J genes are TRBV5-1 and TRBJ2-2; the D is unclear. V shed 0 bases and J shed 5 bases, with 5 bases lying between them. The CDR3 sequence is 13 residues long. The germline V gene encodes CDR1 SGHRS and CDR2 YFSETQ. CDR3 loop: CASSLEGTGELFF. CDR3 coding DNA: TGCGCCAGCAGCTTGGAGGGAACCGGGGAGCTGTTTTTT. The variable domain in full, with the rest retrieved from reference TRBV5-1 and TRBJ2-2, is KAGVTQTPRYLIKTRGQQVTLSCSPISGHRSVSWYQQTPGQGLQFLFEYFSETQRNKGNFPGRFSGRQFSNSRSEMNVSTLELGDSALYLCASSLEGTGELFFGEGSRLTVL.

The rearrangement uses TRBV18 and TRBJ2-1; 7 nucleotides match TRBD1. The CDR3 is made up of 15 amino acids. Germline V gene data show CDR1 as KGHSH and CDR2 as LQKENI. The V segment lost 3 bases and the J segment 4 bases; nucleotides outside the gene matches: 6. The CDR3 sequence: CASSPLQGKYNEQFF. DNA for the CDR3: TGTGCCAGCTCACCGCTACAGGGGAAGTACAATGAGCAGTTCTTC. The variable domain in full, with the rest retrieved from reference TRBV18 and TRBJ2-1, is NAGVMQNPRHLVRRRGQEARLRCSPMKGHSHVYWYRQLPEEGLKFMVYLQKENIIDESGMPKERFSAEFPKEGPSILRIQQVVRGDSAAYFCASSPLQGKYNEQFFGPGTRLTVL.

The chain combines TRBV6-1 with TRBJ1-2; D uncertain. V was clipped by 2 bases and J by 7 bases, with 14 bases between them. Per the germline V gene, CDR1 is MNHNS and CDR2 is SASEGT. The CDR3 runs to 14 residues. The CDR3 DNA reads as TGTGCCAGCAGTGAACGACGAGTCCGGAGTGGCTACACCTTC. As protein: CASSERRVRSGYTF.

This clone was picked up one time. This rearrangement joins TRBV21-1 to TRBJ2-7; the table's TRBD1 call for D was not verified on the DNA. TRBV21-1 counts as a pseudogene. The CDR3 loop spans 15 amino acids. CDR3 region: CASPWGTNVSYEQYF. In DNA, the CDR3 is TGTGCCAGCCCCTGGGGGACAAATGTCTCCTACGAGCAGTACTTC.

The chain links TRBV19 to TRBJ1-3; 8 positions agree with TRBD1. The CDR3 is 17 residues long. V dropped 7 bases and J dropped 4; count of bases not matched to a gene: 15. Germline V CDR1 and CDR2: LNHDA, SQIVND (reference sequence). CDR3 sequence: CASTPPSFRGPGNTIYF. CDR3 coding DNA: TGTGCCAGTACCCCACCCTCATTCAGGGGGCCGGGAAACACCATATATTTT.

The count of this clone is one. This rearrangement joins TRBV6-6 to TRBJ2-3; tentatively, D is TRBD2 (5 bases). From germline, CDR1 is MNHNY and CDR2 SVGAGI (reference sequence). This CDR3 is 14 amino acids long. Deletions cut 0 bases from V and 4 bases from J, with 8 bases between. In DNA, the CDR3 is TGTGCCAGCAGTTACTCGGTCGGGGCAGATACGCAGTATTTT. Its protein is CASSYSVGADTQYF.

The CDR3 protein is CASSLFLNTEAFF. The DNA for the CDR3 is TGTGCCAGCAGCTTGTTCCTCAACACTGAAGCTTTCTTT. The J gene is TRBJ1-1, the V gene TRBV11-3; no clear D gene. With 3 bases removed from V and 2 bases from J, the gap between germline ends came to 7 bases. CDR1 and CDR2 from the germline V gene are SGHNT and YENEEA. This CDR3 has 13 residues.

V gene TRBV12-5 combines with J gene TRBJ1-5, with D unclear. The CDR3 runs to 12 residues. Germline V gene lookup returns CDR1 LGHNT and CDR2 FRNRAP. V lost 6 bases and J 3 bases, leaving 6 bases between the germline ends. CDR3 sequence: CASGTSNQPQHF. Written as DNA, the CDR3 is TGTGCTAGTGGGACCTCCAATCAGCCCCAGCATTTT.

The rearrangement links TRBV4-3 to TRBJ2-1; 8 bases are shared with TRBD1. Germline trimming cut 1 base from V and 0 bases from J; bases unmatched to any gene: 2. Germline-derived CDR1 and CDR2 are LGHNA and YSLEER. This CDR3 spans 16 amino acids. In nucleotides, the CDR3 is TGCGCCAGCAGCCAAGGAACAGGGGGCTCCTACAATGAGCAGTTCTTC. Translating gives CASSQGTGGSYNEQFF.